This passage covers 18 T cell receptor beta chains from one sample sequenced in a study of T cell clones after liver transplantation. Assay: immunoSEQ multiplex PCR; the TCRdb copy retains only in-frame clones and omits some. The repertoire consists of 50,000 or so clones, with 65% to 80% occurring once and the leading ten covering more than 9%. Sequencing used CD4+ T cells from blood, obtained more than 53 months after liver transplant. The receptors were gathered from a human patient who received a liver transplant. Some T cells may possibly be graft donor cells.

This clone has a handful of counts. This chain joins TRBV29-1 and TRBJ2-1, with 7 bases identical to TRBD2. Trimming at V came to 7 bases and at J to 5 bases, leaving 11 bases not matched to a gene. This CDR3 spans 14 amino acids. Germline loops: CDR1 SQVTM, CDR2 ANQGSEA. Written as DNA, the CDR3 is TGCAGCGCTAAGAGCGGGGATACCCACAATGAGCAGTTCTTC. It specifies CSAKSGDTHNEQFF.

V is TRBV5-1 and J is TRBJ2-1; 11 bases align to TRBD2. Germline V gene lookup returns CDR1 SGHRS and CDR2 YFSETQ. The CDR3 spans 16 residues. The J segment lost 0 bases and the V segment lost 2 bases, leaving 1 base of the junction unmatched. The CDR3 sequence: CASSFGLAGSYNEQFF. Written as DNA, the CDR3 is TGCGCCAGCAGCTTTGGACTAGCGGGCTCCTACAATGAGCAGTTCTTC.

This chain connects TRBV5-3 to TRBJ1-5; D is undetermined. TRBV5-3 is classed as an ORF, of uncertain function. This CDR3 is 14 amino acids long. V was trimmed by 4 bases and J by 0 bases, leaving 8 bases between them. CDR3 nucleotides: TGTGCCAGAAGCGGATCCGGTAGCAATCAGCCCCAGCATTTT. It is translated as CARSGSGSNQPQHF.

DNA of the CDR3: TGTGCCAGCAGCTCCTACAGCTACGAGCAGTACTTC. Its protein product is CASSSYSYEQYF. The chain is built from TRBV7-8 and TRBJ2-7; D ambiguous. Trimming stripped 4 bases from V and 3 bases from J, with 7 bases between. This CDR3 contains 12 residues. The V gene's germline CDR1 is SGHVS and CDR2 FQNEAQ.

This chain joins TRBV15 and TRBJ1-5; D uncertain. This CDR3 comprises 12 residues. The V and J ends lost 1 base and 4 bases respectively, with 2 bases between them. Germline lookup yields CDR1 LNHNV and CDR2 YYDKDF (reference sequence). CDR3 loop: CATSRVNQPQHF. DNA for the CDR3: TGTGCCACCAGCAGAGTAAATCAGCCCCAGCATTTT.

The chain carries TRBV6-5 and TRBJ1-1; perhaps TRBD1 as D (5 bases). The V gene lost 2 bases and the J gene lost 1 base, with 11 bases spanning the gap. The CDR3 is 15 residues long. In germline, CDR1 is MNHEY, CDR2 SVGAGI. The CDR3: CASSYGTNRNTEAFF. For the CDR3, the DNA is TGTGCCAGCAGTTACGGGACGAACAGGAACACTGAAGCTTTCTTT.

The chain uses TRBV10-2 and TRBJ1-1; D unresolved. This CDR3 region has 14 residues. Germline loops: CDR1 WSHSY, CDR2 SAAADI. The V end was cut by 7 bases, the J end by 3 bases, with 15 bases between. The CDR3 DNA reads TGCGCCAGCATAAGTTGGATCTCGGACACTGAAGCTTTCTTT. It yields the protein CASISWISDTEAFF.

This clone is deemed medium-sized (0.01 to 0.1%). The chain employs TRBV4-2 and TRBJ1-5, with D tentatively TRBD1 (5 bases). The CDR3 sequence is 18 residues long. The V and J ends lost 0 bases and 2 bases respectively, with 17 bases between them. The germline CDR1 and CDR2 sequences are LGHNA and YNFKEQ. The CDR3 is CASSQEGRAGGGNQPQHF. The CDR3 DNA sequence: TGTGCCAGCAGCCAAGAGGGCAGGGCGGGGGGTGGCAATCAGCCCCAGCATTTT.

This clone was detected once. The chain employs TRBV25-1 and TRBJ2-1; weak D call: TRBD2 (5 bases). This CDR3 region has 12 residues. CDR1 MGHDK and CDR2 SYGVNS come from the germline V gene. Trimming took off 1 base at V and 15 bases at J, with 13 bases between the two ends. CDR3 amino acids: CASSESGTIPFF. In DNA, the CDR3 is TGTGCCAGCAGTGAATCGGGAACCATCCCGTTCTTC.

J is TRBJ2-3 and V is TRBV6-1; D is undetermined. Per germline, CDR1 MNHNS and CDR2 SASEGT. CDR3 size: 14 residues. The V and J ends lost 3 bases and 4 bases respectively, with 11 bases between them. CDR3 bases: TGTGCCAGCAGTGACATTTTTGCTTCAGATACGCAGTATTTT. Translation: CASSDIFASDTQYF.

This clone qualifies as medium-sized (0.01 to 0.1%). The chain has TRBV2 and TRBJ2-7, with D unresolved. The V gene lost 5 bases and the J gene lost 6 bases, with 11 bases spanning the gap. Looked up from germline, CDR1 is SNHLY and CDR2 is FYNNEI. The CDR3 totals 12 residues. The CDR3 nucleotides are TGTGCCAGCAGTTTCACAGAGACCGAGCAGTACTTC. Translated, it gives CASSFTETEQYF.

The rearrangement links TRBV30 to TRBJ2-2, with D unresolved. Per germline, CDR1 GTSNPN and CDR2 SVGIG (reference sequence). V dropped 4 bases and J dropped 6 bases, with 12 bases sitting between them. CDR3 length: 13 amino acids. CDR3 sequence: CAWTGRPPGELFF. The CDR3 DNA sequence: TGTGCCTGGACCGGCCGGCCACCCGGGGAGCTGTTTTTT.

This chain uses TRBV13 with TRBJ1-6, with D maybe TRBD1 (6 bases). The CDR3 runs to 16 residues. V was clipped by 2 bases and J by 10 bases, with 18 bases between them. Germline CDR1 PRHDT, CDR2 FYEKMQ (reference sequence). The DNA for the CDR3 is TGTGCCAGCAGCTTATGGAAACAGGGACCAAGATCACCCCTCCACTTT. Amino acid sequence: CASSLWKQGPRSPLHF.

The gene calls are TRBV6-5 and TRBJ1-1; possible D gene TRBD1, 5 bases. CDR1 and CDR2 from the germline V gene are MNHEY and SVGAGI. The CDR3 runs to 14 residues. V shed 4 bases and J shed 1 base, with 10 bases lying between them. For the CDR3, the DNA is TGTGCCAGCAGTTCCCCAGGGTGGAACACTGAAGCTTTCTTT. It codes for CASSSPGWNTEAFF.

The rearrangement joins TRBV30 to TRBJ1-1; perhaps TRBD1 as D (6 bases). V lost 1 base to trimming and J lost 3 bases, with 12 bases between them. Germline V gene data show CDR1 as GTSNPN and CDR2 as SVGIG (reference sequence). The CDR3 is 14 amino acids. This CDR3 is CAWSATGIDTEAFF. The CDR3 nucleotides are TGTGCCTGGAGTGCAACAGGGATTGACACTGAAGCTTTCTTT.

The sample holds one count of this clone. CDR3 residues: CASSVIGNNEETQYF. The CDR3 region has the DNA TGTGCCAGCAGTGTAATAGGGAATAATGAAGAGACCCAGTACTTC. The chain has TRBV2 and TRBJ2-5; D is ambiguous. From germline, CDR1 is SNHLY and CDR2 FYNNEI. Deletions cut 4 bases from V and 3 bases from J, with 15 bases between. The CDR3 runs to 15 residues.

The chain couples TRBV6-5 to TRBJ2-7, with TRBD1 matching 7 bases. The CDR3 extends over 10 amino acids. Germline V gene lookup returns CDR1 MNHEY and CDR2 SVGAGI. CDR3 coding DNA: TGTGCCAGCAGCCCGGACAGGCCTAAAGTC. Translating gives CASSPDRPKV.

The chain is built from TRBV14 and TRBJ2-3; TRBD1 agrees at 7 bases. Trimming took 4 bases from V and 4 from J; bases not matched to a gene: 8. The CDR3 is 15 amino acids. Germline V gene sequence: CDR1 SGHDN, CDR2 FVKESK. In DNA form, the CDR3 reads TGTGCCAGCAGCCCAAGAGACAGGGTAGCAGATACGCAGTATTTT. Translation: CASSPRDRVADTQYF.